Shown below are 32 T cell receptor beta chains from a single sample sequenced in a study of vaccination and CD4 T cells after COVID-19. No antigen has been assigned to these receptors. Regarding treatment: roughly 10-day PBMC culture with coronavirus spike peptide pools or control peptides (ViraFEST assay). The Oncomine TCR Beta short-read assay generated sequence data from the DNA of cultured CD4+ T cells. TCRdb ran MiXCR on the PCR reads and lists one entry per CDR3 protein. The sample includes over 6,500 distinct CDR3 sequences, less than 85% of them seen just once. The sequenced sample consisted of CD4+ T cells from blood, cultured in vitro. The receptor source for this set is a human donor who had recovered from COVID-19.

The chain recombines TRBV12-3 or TRBV12-4 with TRBJ1-1; no firm D call. The CDR3 runs 14 residues. Trimming removed 6 bases from V and 9 bases from J, with 20 bases in between. Here the CDR3 DNA reads TGTGCCAGCAGCAACGGCCCTCGGAGTGGGAAAGCTTTCTTT. It encodes CASSNGPRSGKAFF.

The rearrangement joins TRBV7-2 to TRBJ1-6, with TRBD1 identical over 8 bases. J was trimmed by 7 bases and V by 1 base; bases with no gene match: 9. The length of the CDR3 is 17 residues. The germline V gene encodes CDR1 SGHTA and CDR2 FQGNSA. In DNA form, the CDR3 reads TGTGCCAGCAGCTTAGTGAGGACAGGGCTCATAAATTCACCCCTCCACTTT. It translates to CASSLVRTGLINSPLHF.

The rearrangement links TRBV30 to TRBJ2-1; D is tentatively TRBD1 or TRBD2 (5 bases each). V was cut by 4 bases and J by 4 bases, with 8 bases left in between. Germline assignment: CDR1 GTSNPN and CDR2 SVGIG (reference sequence). The CDR3 spans 12 residues. The CDR3 region is CAWTWGYNEQFF. CDR3 bases: TGTGCCTGGACTTGGGGGTACAATGAGCAGTTCTTC.

The chain has TRBV20-1 and TRBJ1-1, with D uncertain. The CDR3 loop spans 11 amino acids. V lost 3 bases and J lost 4, with 6 bases in between. Germline CDR1 is DFQATT and CDR2 is SNEGSKA (reference sequence). The CDR3 DNA reads TGCAGTGCTAGTCCCCCCACTGAAGCTTTCTTT. Its translation is CSASPPTEAFF.

This clonotype was seen only once. The junction departs from the called germline gene at one end, perhaps through a read error. The genes are TRBV5-3 and TRBJ2-1; D may be TRBD1 or TRBD2 (6 bases each). TRBV5-3 counts as an open reading frame of uncertain function. The CDR3 extends over 15 amino acids. The CDR3 is CASSSGGGTRDEQFF. Written as DNA, the CDR3 is TGTGCCAGCAGCTCCGGGGGCGGAACGAGGGATGAGCAGTTCTTC.

The chain couples TRBV19 to TRBJ1-1, with TRBD1 as a possible D gene (6 bases). Deletions cut 6 bases from V and 3 bases from J, with 17 bases between. Germline V lookup: CDR1 LNHDA, CDR2 SQIVND (reference sequence). This CDR3 contains 15 residues. CDR3 amino acids: CASRPRGKGDTEAFF. The CDR3, as DNA: TGTGCCAGTAGACCACGGGGGAAGGGGGACACTGAAGCTTTCTTT.

In this sample, this clonotype turned up once. The V gene is TRBV19, the J gene TRBJ1-2, with 7 nucleotides matching TRBD1. V was clipped by 3 bases and J by 4 bases; unmatched bases: 11. CDR1 and CDR2 (germline): LNHDA, SQIVND (reference sequence). The CDR3 spans 16 residues. The CDR3 nucleotides read TGTGCCAGTAGTATTACAGGGGACGGCTCACTCTATGGCTACACCTTC. This codes for CASSITGDGSLYGYTF.

The rearrangement joins TRBV2 to TRBJ1-2, with 7 bases lining up with TRBD1. Germline CDR1 reads SNHLY; CDR2 reads FYNNEI. The J segment lost 6 bases and the V segment lost 6 bases, leaving 10 bases of the junction unmatched. The CDR3 has 14 residues. The CDR3 bases are TGTGCCAGCAGCCGCCGGGACAGAACTGATGGCTACACCTTC. Its protein product is CASSRRDRTDGYTF.

This chain joins TRBV7-7 and TRBJ1-1; tentative D call: TRBD1 (5 bases). V was trimmed by 5 bases and J by 3 bases, leaving 13 bases between them. Germline CDR1 SSHAT, CDR2 FNYEAQ (reference sequence). This CDR3 comprises 14 residues. The chain's CDR3 is CASSAFGADTEAFF. The CDR3 DNA is TGTGCCAGCAGCGCCTTTGGGGCAGACACTGAAGCTTTCTTT. Drawing the rest from reference TRBV7-7 and TRBJ1-1, the complete variable domain is GAGVSQSPRYKVTKRGQDVTLRCDPISSHATLYWYQQALGQGPEFLTYFNYEAQPDKSGLPSDRFSAERPEGSISTLTIQRTEQRDSAMYRCASSAFGADTEAFFGQGTRLTVV.

The genes are TRBV19 and TRBJ1-6; weak D call: TRBD1 (5 bases). From germline, CDR1 is LNHDA and CDR2 SQIVND (reference sequence). V was trimmed by 1 base and J by 7 bases, leaving 11 bases between them. This CDR3 has 15 residues. The CDR3 DNA reads TGTGCCAGTAGTATAGCAGGCAGGGTGAATTCACCCCTCCACTTT. This gives the protein CASSIAGRVNSPLHF.

This chain connects TRBV7-8 to TRBJ1-1; maybe TRBD1 (5 bases). V was trimmed by 3 bases and J by 0 bases, leaving 8 bases between them. Germline CDR1 reads SGHVS; CDR2 reads FQNEAQ. The CDR3 spans 14 residues. The CDR3 protein is CASSFPGMNTEAFF. The CDR3 DNA sequence: TGTGCCAGCAGCTTTCCAGGGATGAACACTGAAGCTTTCTTT.

The V gene is TRBV20-1, the J gene TRBJ2-2; maybe TRBD1 (6 bases). Trimming shortened V by 4 bases and J by 2 bases, and 11 bases separated the two germline ends. Germline CDR1 and CDR2: DFQATT and SNEGSKA (reference sequence). The CDR3 runs to 14 residues. CDR3 nucleotides: TGCAGTGCTAAGGGCAGGGGAAACACCGGGGAGCTGTTTTTT. Translating it yields CSAKGRGNTGELFF.

The chain combines TRBV27 with TRBJ2-7; 11 positions agree with TRBD1. The CDR3 sequence is 17 residues long. The J segment lost 2 bases and the V segment lost 3 bases, leaving 9 bases of the junction unmatched. From germline, CDR1 is MNHEY and CDR2 SMNVEV (reference sequence). Here the CDR3 reads CASSLFPPGQGAYEQYF. In DNA form, the CDR3 reads TGTGCCAGCAGTTTGTTTCCCCCGGGACAGGGGGCCTACGAGCAGTACTTC.

The V and J genes are TRBV14 and TRBJ2-7; D is uncertain. From germline, CDR1 is SGHDN and CDR2 FVKESK. The CDR3 is 13 residues long. Trimming cost V 1 base and J 7 bases, with 11 bases left between them. CDR3 protein: CASSQGYWLEQYF. In nucleotides, the CDR3 is TGTGCCAGCAGCCAAGGATACTGGCTAGAGCAGTACTTC.

This clonotype was seen a single time. The rearrangement uses TRBV11-3 and TRBJ1-1, with a tentative D call TRBD1 (5 bases). The CDR3 extends over 15 amino acids. The germline gives CDR1 SGHNT, CDR2 YENEEA. Between the trimmed V and J ends, which lost 3 bases and 5 bases, there was a span of 16 bases. The CDR3 DNA reads TGTGCCAGCAGCTTTAACTCAGGGAGCGGGACTGAAGCTTTCTTT. As protein: CASSFNSGSGTEAFF.

The rearrangement joins TRBV20-1 to TRBJ1-2, with D possibly TRBD1 on 6 matching bases. The CDR3 is made up of 14 amino acids. Trimming pared 4 bases from V and 2 bases from J, leaving 14 bases between. The germline CDR1 and CDR2 sequences are DFQATT and SNEGSKA (reference sequence). The CDR3 loop is CSAIPDRTNYGYTF. CDR3 DNA sequence: TGCAGTGCTATCCCAGACAGGACCAACTATGGCTACACCTTC.

This clonotype was found once. The chain uses TRBV10-3 and TRBJ1-2, with D unclear. The CDR3 is 14 amino acids. Germline-derived CDR1 and CDR2 are ENHRY and SYGVKD. Trimming shortened V by 10 bases and J by 0 bases, and 15 bases separated the two germline ends. The CDR3 sequence is CATRDVTTNYGYTF. CDR3 DNA sequence: TGTGCCACTCGGGATGTGACAACTAACTATGGCTACACCTTC.

The chain employs TRBV7-2 and TRBJ1-2, with TRBD1 identical over 9 bases. The CDR3 length is 15 residues. V lost 7 bases, J lost 8 bases, and 14 bases stayed unmatched. CDR1 SGHTA and CDR2 FQGNSA come from the germline V gene. This CDR3 is CASNSGITGGGGYTF. DNA for the CDR3: TGTGCCAGCAACTCGGGGATAACAGGGGGCGGGGGCTACACCTTC.

The rearrangement uses TRBV20-1 and TRBJ1-3; D gene ambiguous. Trimming stripped 0 bases from V and 0 bases from J, with 9 bases between. The CDR3 contains 15 residues. Looked up from germline, CDR1 is DFQATT and CDR2 is SNEGSKA (reference sequence). Here the CDR3 reads CSAREQKDSGNTIYF. In nucleotides, the CDR3 is TGCAGTGCTAGAGAACAGAAGGACTCTGGAAACACCATATATTTT.

The chain carries TRBV6-1 and TRBJ1-2; D uncertain. Germline V gene data show CDR1 as MNHNS and CDR2 as SASEGT. This CDR3 has 13 residues. Between the trimmed V and J ends, which lost 0 bases and 4 bases, there was a span of 6 bases. The CDR3 protein is CASSEAGSYGYTF. CDR3 coding DNA: TGTGCCAGCAGTGAAGCGGGCAGCTATGGCTACACCTTC.

The rearrangement joins TRBV12-3 or TRBV12-4 to TRBJ1-2; no clear D gene. The CDR3 sequence is 12 residues long. V was shortened by 4 bases and J by 2 bases, with 5 bases between the two germline ends. For the CDR3, the DNA is TGTGCCAGCAGTTCGGGGAACTATGGCTACACCTTC. It codes for CASSSGNYGYTF.

This rearrangement joins TRBV5-1 to TRBJ1-2; no clear D gene. V was cut by 0 bases and J by 7 bases, with 13 bases left in between. CDR1 and CDR2 from the germline V gene are SGHRS and YFSETQ. The CDR3 totals 14 residues. The DNA for the CDR3 is TGCGCCAGCAGCTTGGGAAGGGAAGACCTTGGCTACACCTTC. Protein product: CASSLGREDLGYTF.

The V gene is TRBV6-1, the J gene TRBJ1-6, with D unclear. CDR1 MNHNS and CDR2 SASEGT come from the germline V gene. The CDR3 runs to 12 residues. Trimming pared 6 bases from V and 8 bases from J, leaving 8 bases between. CDR3 DNA: TGTGCCAGCAGGTCAGCATATTCACCCCTCCACTTT. This gives the protein CASRSAYSPLHF.

This sequence joins TRBV6-2 or TRBV6-3 and TRBJ2-7, with a weak D call TRBD1 (6 bases). The CDR3 is 14 amino acids. V dropped 5 bases and J dropped 3 bases, with 14 bases sitting between them. Germline CDR1 reads MNHEY; CDR2 reads SVGEGT. The CDR3: CASSPAGQSYEQYF. The CDR3 coding sequence is TGTGCCAGCAGTCCTGCCGGACAGAGCTACGAGCAGTACTTC.

V gene TRBV11-2 combines with J gene TRBJ1-2; D remains unclear. Germline V CDR1 and CDR2: SGHAT, FQNNGV. The CDR3 spans 12 residues. V lost 4 bases to trimming and J lost 5 bases, with 8 bases between them. CDR3: CASSSEGYGYTF. In nucleotides, the CDR3 is TGTGCCAGCAGCTCCGAAGGATATGGCTACACCTTC.

This chain uses TRBV19 with TRBJ2-3, with 8 bases that match TRBD1. Germline-derived CDR1 and CDR2 are LNHDA and SQIVND (reference sequence). Trimming at V came to 6 bases and at J to 5 bases, leaving 7 bases not matched to a gene. The CDR3 totals 14 residues. The DNA of the CDR3 is TGTGCCAGTAGACCTACAGGGGGAGGAGATACGCAGTATTTT. Translating it yields CASRPTGGGDTQYF.

Of note for this clonotype: A read error may account for a junction end that differs from germline. J is TRBJ2-7 and V is TRBV6-1; 9 bases map to TRBD1. The CDR3 covers 16 residues. Germline CDR1 and CDR2: MNHNS and SASEGT. DNA of the CDR3: TGTGCCAGCAGGGAAGGGACAGGGCAAAGCTCCTACGAGCAGTACTTC. Amino acids: CASREGTGQSSYEQYF.

Note on this clonotype: Germline and junction disagree at one end, which may indicate a read error. This chain connects TRBV28 to TRBJ1-2; TRBD1 matches at 7 bases. The CDR3 is made up of 19 amino acids. CDR1 and CDR2 from the germline V gene are MDHEN and SYDVKM. The CDR3 spells CASSLAYGGQQSTNYGYTF. Written as DNA, the CDR3 is TGTGCCAGCAGTTTGGCATACGGGGGACAGCAAAGTACTAACTACGGCTACACCTTC.

This chain uses TRBV6-1 with TRBJ1-5; possibly TRBD1 for D (6 bases). The V end was cut by 6 bases, the J end by 4 bases, with 16 bases between. The CDR3 sequence is 15 residues long. Looked up from germline, CDR1 is MNHNS and CDR2 is SASEGT. The CDR3 reads CASSDRSRGNQPQHF. The DNA for the CDR3 is TGTGCCAGCAGCGACAGGAGTCGTGGGAATCAGCCCCAGCATTTT.

The chain combines TRBV20-1 with TRBJ1-5, with TRBD1 identical over 7 bases. Trimming took 7 bases from V and 0 from J; bases not matched to a gene: 9. CDR3 length: 15 residues. In germline, CDR1 is DFQATT, CDR2 SNEGSKA (reference sequence). Written as DNA, the CDR3 is TGCAGTGTCTCGACAGGGACGAGTAGCAATCAGCCCCAGCATTTT. Encoded protein: CSVSTGTSSNQPQHF.

This clonotype has only a few counts. The V and J genes are TRBV7-2 and TRBJ1-2, with no clear D. The germline V gene has CDR1 SGHTA and CDR2 FQGNSA. Deletions cut 7 bases from V and 4 bases from J, with 13 bases between. This CDR3 is 13 amino acids long. In DNA form, the CDR3 reads TGTGCCAGCACCCCGACGGAGGGCTATGGCTACACCTTC. Its protein is CASTPTEGYGYTF. The full variable domain, completed using reference TRBV7-2 and TRBJ1-2, is GAGVSQSPSNKVTEKGKDVELRCDPISGHTALYWYRQSLGQGLEFLIYFQGNSAPDKSGLPSDRFSAERTGGSVSTLTIQRTQQEDSAVYLCASTPTEGYGYTFGSGTRLTVV.

The rearrangement joins TRBV20-1 to TRBJ1-1; TRBD1 is a possible D gene (6 bases). CDR1 and CDR2 from the germline V gene are DFQATT and SNEGSKA (reference sequence). The ends were cut back, 4 bases at V and 1 base at J, with 13 bases in the middle. The CDR3 covers 14 residues. In DNA, the CDR3 is TGCAGTGCTAAATTGTCGACAGGGAACACTGAAGCTTTCTTT. Translation gives CSAKLSTGNTEAFF.